This entry lists 22 T cell receptor beta chains sequenced from one sample in a study of OX40 agonist ivuxolimab in advanced cancers. Sequencing was performed with immunoSEQ multiplex PCR; in TCRdb, only in-frame clones are kept and a portion is missing. The top ten hold 3.5% to 4% of the sample, which has 60,000 or so clones, over 80% seen once. The input for sequencing was CD4+ or CD8+ T cells sorted from blood, taken in a trial of the OX40 agonist ivuxolimab. These receptor sequences come from an adult with an advanced solid tumor such as melanoma, head and neck, liver or kidney cancer.

The chain is built from TRBV4-1 and TRBJ1-4, with 7 bases fitting TRBD1. Germline-derived CDR1 and CDR2 are MGHRA and YSYEKL. With 5 bases clipped from V and 8 bases from J, the junction kept 11 bases outside the gene matches. This CDR3 spans 15 amino acids. The CDR3 is CASSRAGGVGEKLFF. CDR3 DNA sequence: TGCGCCAGCAGCAGAGCAGGGGGGGTAGGAGAAAAACTGTTTTTT.

The chain joins TRBV4-1 to TRBJ1-5, with 8 bases that match TRBD1. Germline V gene sequence: CDR1 MGHRA, CDR2 YSYEKL. The CDR3 consists of 17 residues. Germline trimming cut 0 bases from V and 8 bases from J; bases unmatched to any gene: 12. In nucleotides, the CDR3 is TGCGCCAGCAGCCAAGATCTAGGCGCAGGGGGCATTAAGCCCCAGCATTTT. It encodes CASSQDLGAGGIKPQHF.

The genes are TRBV5-1 and TRBJ2-5; 10 bases fit TRBD2. TRBJ2-7 matches the DNA end more closely, so the J call is doubtful. The CDR3 covers 15 residues. Germline V CDR1 and CDR2: SGHRS, YFSETQ. Written as DNA, the CDR3 is TGCGCCAGCAGCTTGGCGCTAGCGGGAGCCTACGAGCAGTACTTC. Translation gives CASSLALAGAYEQYF.

In the case of this clone: The same CDR3 can be traced to other DNA sequences in this sample. The chain recombines TRBV28 with TRBJ2-5; D perhaps matches TRBD2 (6 bases). Germline values: CDR1 MDHEN, CDR2 SYDVKM. The CDR3 is made up of 16 amino acids. The V end was cut by 1 base, the J end by 0 bases, with 12 bases between. CDR3 DNA: TGTGCCAGCAGTTTATCCACTGGGGGGTACCAAGAGACCCAGTACTTC. This translates into CASSLSTGGYQETQYF.

The chain combines TRBV5-1 with TRBJ2-1, with D tentatively TRBD1 (6 bases). The CDR3 has 14 amino acids. Germline V gene lookup returns CDR1 SGHRS and CDR2 YFSETQ. With 8 bases removed from V and 5 bases from J, the gap between germline ends came to 17 bases. The CDR3 sequence is CASSSGAKDNEQFF. CDR3 sequence (DNA): TGCGCCAGTTCGTCAGGGGCGAAGGACAATGAGCAGTTCTTC.

A single count supports this clone. The V gene is TRBV21-1, the J gene TRBJ2-2. TRBV21-1 is a documented pseudogene. This CDR3 contains 15 residues. The CDR3 loop is CASMVGRRLGGELFF. CDR3 DNA sequence: TGTGCCAGCATGGTGGGACGACGGTTAGGCGGGGAGCTGTTTTTT.

This rearrangement joins TRBV27 to TRBJ1-1; 8 nucleotides align to TRBD1. This CDR3 spans 15 amino acids. Per germline, CDR1 MNHEY and CDR2 SMNVEV (reference sequence). Trimming cost V 6 bases and J 6 bases; bases outside gene matches: 12. The CDR3 region is CASSPGHRGVAEAFF. CDR3 coding DNA: TGTGCCAGCAGCCCTGGACACAGGGGGGTCGCTGAAGCTTTCTTT.

This clone has just one count. The chain joins TRBV27 to TRBJ1-6; D is perhaps TRBD1 (6 bases). The length of the CDR3 is 14 residues. The V gene's germline CDR1 is MNHEY and CDR2 SMNVEV (reference sequence). The V end was cut by 4 bases, the J end by 8 bases, with 12 bases between. For the CDR3, the DNA is TGTGCCAGCAGTTGGGGGGGGGCCCATTCACCCCTCCACTTT. It specifies CASSWGGAHSPLHF.

J is TRBJ1-6 and V is TRBV6-5, with 7 bases fitting TRBD1. Germline trimming cut 4 bases from V and 7 bases from J; bases unmatched to any gene: 7. The CDR3 is made up of 15 amino acids. Germline CDR1 reads MNHEY; CDR2 reads SVGAGI. The CDR3, as DNA: TGTGCCAGCAGTTTCACCGGGACAGTCAATTCACCCCTCCACTTT. This sequence encodes CASSFTGTVNSPLHF.

The chain links TRBV6-5 to TRBJ2-5; D unclear. The end of the DNA is better explained by TRBJ2-7, so the J call may be wrong. The CDR3 covers 14 residues. Germline CDR1 is MNHEY and CDR2 is SVGAGI. The CDR3 here is CASTPGLQSYEQYF. CDR3 sequence (DNA): TGTGCCAGCACTCCAGGTCTTCAGTCCTACGAGCAGTACTTC.

This rearrangement joins TRBV6-5 to TRBJ2-7, with D possibly matching TRBD1 (5 bases). V gave up 6 bases and J gave up 0 bases, with 12 bases separating them. Germline assignment: CDR1 MNHEY and CDR2 SVGAGI. CDR3 length: 14 amino acids. CDR3 sequence: CASRIDSFSYEQYF. The DNA of the CDR3 is TGTGCCAGCAGGATAGACAGTTTCTCCTACGAGCAGTACTTC.

The sample holds one count of this clone. In DNA, the CDR3 is TGTGCCAGCGTACAGACAGGGGGCAATCACAATGAGCAGTTCTTC. This gives the protein CASVQTGGNHNEQFF. V gene TRBV6-5 combines with J gene TRBJ2-1, with TRBD1 identical over 10 bases. Germline V gives CDR1 MNHEY, CDR2 SVGAGI. Germline trimming cut 8 bases from V and 5 bases from J; bases unmatched to any gene: 9. The CDR3 covers 15 residues.

The chain joins TRBV7-9 to TRBJ2-7; D perhaps matches TRBD2 (7 bases). This CDR3 is 12 amino acids long. The V end was cut by 8 bases, the J end by 4 bases, with 12 bases between. The V gene's germline CDR1 is SEHNR and CDR2 FQNEAQ (reference sequence). CDR3: CASGGRGYEQYF. As DNA, the CDR3 is TGTGCCAGCGGGGGGAGGGGGTACGAGCAGTACTTC.

The V gene is TRBV10-3, the J gene TRBJ2-3; 7 bases are a match to TRBD2. The germline V gene has CDR1 ENHRY and CDR2 SYGVKD. V lost 7 bases to trimming and J lost 1 base; unmatched junction nucleotides: 2. This CDR3 has 13 amino acids. The CDR3 loop is CAIMAGGTDTQYF. The CDR3, as DNA: TGTGCCATCATGGCGGGAGGCACAGATACGCAGTATTTT.

The table lists this clone with a count of one. This sequence joins TRBV28 and TRBJ2-3; 11 bases agree with TRBD2. V was pared by 2 bases and J by 11 bases, with 12 bases of the junction left unmatched. The CDR3 loop spans 16 amino acids. Looked up from germline, CDR1 is MDHEN and CDR2 is SYDVKM. This CDR3 reads CASSLGGGLAEYGQYF. In nucleotides, the CDR3 is TGTGCCAGCAGTTTAGGGGGGGGACTAGCGGAATACGGGCAGTATTTT.

This chain links TRBV18 with TRBJ2-6; D unresolved. The V end was cut by 2 bases, the J end by 2 bases, with 10 bases between. This CDR3 contains 16 residues. CDR1 and CDR2 from the germline V gene are KGHSH and LQKENI. CDR3 bases: TGTGCCAGCTCACCAGTCTTGACGGCTGGGGCCAACGTCCTGACTTTC. Translating gives CASSPVLTAGANVLTF.

This chain joins TRBV15 and TRBJ2-5; a possible D gene is TRBD2 (6 bases). This CDR3 is 16 amino acids long. V was clipped by 3 bases and J by 4 bases, with 18 bases between them. Germline V gene sequence: CDR1 LNHNV, CDR2 YYDKDF (reference sequence). The CDR3 is CATSSGGAGITETQYF. Here the CDR3 DNA reads TGTGCCACCAGCAGCGGCGGGGCGGGAATCACAGAGACCCAGTACTTC.

The chain carries TRBV5-1 and TRBJ2-1, with TRBD2 matching 7 bases. V trimming: 4 bases; J trimming: 7 bases; junction bases outside the gene matches: 11. This CDR3 spans 15 amino acids. Germline V gene data show CDR1 as SGHRS and CDR2 as YFSETQ. CDR3 amino acids: CASSPSSGGSNEQFF. CDR3 in DNA: TGCGCCAGCAGCCCCTCTAGCGGAGGCTCTAATGAGCAGTTCTTC.

In DNA form, the CDR3 reads TGTGCCAGCAGCTTATCCGGACGGAGTACGCGGGGGTACTTC. Protein product: CASSLSGRSTRGYF. The V and J genes are TRBV11-2 and TRBJ2-7; a weak D match, TRBD2 (6 bases). This CDR3 spans 14 amino acids. V gave up 2 bases and J gave up 12 bases, with 20 bases separating them. Germline values: CDR1 SGHAT, CDR2 FQNNGV.

The chain links TRBV19 to TRBJ1-1; D call uncertain. V was shortened by 8 bases and J by 5 bases, with 9 bases between the two germline ends. The CDR3 extends over 11 amino acids. Germline V gene data show CDR1 as LNHDA and CDR2 as SQIVND (reference sequence). As DNA, the CDR3 is TGTGCCAGTCATACCGGGACTGAAGCTTTCTTT. Amino acid sequence: CASHTGTEAFF.

This clone was found once. The chain joins TRBV6-5 to TRBJ1-5; D gene ambiguous. The CDR3 loop spans 14 amino acids. The germline V gene has CDR1 MNHEY and CDR2 SVGAGI. V lost 0 bases to trimming and J lost 0 bases, with 3 bases between them. The CDR3 DNA follows: TGTGCCAGCAGTTACTCAGTTAGCAATCAGCCCCAGCATTTT. Its translation: CASSYSVSNQPQHF.

This chain joins TRBV5-1 and TRBJ2-1, with D possibly being TRBD1 (6 bases). Germline loops: CDR1 SGHRS, CDR2 YFSETQ. CDR3 size: 12 residues. The ends were cut back, 3 bases at V and 7 bases at J, with 8 bases in the middle. The CDR3 reads CASSSGENEQFF. As DNA, the CDR3 is TGCGCCAGCAGCTCAGGGGAGAATGAGCAGTTCTTC.